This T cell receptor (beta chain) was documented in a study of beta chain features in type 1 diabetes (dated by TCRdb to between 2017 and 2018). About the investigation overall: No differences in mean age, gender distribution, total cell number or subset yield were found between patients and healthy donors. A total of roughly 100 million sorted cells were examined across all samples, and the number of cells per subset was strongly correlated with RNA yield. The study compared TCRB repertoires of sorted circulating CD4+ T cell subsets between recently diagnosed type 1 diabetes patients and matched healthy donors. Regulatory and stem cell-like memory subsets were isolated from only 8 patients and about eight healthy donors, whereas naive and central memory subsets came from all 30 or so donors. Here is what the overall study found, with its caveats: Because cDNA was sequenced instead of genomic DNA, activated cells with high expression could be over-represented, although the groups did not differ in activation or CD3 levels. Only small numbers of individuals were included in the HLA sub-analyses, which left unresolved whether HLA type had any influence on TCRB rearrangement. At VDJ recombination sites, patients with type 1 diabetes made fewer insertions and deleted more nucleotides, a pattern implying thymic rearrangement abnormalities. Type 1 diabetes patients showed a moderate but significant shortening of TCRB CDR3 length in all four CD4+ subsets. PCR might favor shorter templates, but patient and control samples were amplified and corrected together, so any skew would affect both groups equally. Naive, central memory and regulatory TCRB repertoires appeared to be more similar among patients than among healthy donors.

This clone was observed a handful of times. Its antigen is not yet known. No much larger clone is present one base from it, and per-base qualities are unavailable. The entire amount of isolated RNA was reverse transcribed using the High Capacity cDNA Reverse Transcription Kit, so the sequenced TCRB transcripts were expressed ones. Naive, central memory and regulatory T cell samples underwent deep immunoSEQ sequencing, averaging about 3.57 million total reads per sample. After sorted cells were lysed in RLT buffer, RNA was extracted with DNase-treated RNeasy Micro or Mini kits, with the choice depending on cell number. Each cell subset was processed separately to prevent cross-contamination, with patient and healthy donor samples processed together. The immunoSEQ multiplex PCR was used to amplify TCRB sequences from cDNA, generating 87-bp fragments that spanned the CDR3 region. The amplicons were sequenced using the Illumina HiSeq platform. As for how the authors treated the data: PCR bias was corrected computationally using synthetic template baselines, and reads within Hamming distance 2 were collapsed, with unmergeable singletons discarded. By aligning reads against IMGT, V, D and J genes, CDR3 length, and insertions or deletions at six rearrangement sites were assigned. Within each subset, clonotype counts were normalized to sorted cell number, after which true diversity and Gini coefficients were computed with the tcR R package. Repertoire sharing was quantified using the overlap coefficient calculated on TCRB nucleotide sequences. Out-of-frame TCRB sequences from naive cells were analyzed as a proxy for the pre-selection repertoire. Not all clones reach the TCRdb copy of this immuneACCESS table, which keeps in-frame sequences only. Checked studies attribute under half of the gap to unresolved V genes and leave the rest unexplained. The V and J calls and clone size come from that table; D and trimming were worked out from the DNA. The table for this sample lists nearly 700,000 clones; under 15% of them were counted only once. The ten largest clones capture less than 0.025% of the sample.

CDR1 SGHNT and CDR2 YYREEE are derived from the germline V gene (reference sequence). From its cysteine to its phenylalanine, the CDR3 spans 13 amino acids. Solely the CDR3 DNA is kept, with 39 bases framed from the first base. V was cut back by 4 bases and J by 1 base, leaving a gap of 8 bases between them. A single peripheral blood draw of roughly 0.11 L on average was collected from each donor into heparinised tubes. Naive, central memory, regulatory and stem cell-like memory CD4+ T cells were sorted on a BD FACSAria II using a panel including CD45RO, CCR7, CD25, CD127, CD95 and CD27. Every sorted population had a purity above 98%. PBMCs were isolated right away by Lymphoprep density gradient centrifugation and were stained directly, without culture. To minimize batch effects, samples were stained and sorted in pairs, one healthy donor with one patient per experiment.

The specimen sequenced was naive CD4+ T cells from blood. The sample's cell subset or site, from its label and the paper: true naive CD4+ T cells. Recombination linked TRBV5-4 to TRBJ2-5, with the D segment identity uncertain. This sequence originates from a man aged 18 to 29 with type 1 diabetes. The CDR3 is CASSRTRQETQYF. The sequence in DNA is TGTGCCAGCAGCCGCACACGCCAAGAGACCCAGTACTTC. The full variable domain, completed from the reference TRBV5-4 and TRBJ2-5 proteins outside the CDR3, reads ETGVTQSPTHLIKTRGQQVTLRCSSQSGHNTVSWYQQALGQGPQFIFQYYREEENGRGNFPPRFSGLQFPNYSSELNVNALELDDSALYLCASSRTRQETQYFGPGTRLLVL.